The 10 T cell receptor beta chains below were found in one sample sequenced in a study of blood T cell repertoires in COVID-19. TCRdb's table, derived via immunoSEQ multiplex PCR, lists solely in-frame clones and lacks some. The table lists approximately 190,000 clones, around 84% of them singletons. Sequencing was done on a sample of peripheral blood. All receptors come from a man of 80 years or more with acute or convalescent COVID-19.

The chain joins TRBV7-8 to TRBJ2-3; 11 bases line up with TRBD2. V was pared by 4 bases and J by 5 bases, with 14 bases of the junction left unmatched. This CDR3 is built from 18 residues. Germline V gene sequence: CDR1 SGHVS, CDR2 FQNEAQ. This chain's CDR3 is CASSSEIIAGGGIDTQYF. DNA of the CDR3: TGTGCCAGCAGCTCGGAAATCATAGCGGGAGGGGGTATAGATACGCAGTATTTT.

The chain has TRBV28 and TRBJ2-7, with a weak D call TRBD2 (6 bases). The V gene lost 3 bases and the J gene lost 2 bases, with 11 bases spanning the gap. CDR1 and CDR2 from the germline V gene are MDHEN and SYDVKM. CDR3 length: 14 residues. The CDR3 DNA follows: TGTGCCAGCAGTTTGGGGGGTGCAACCTACGAGCAGTACTTC. This gives the protein CASSLGGATYEQYF.

This chain joins TRBV5-8 and TRBJ1-4; 7 nucleotides line up with TRBD1. The germline gives CDR1 SGHTS, CDR2 YDEGEE. V dropped 6 bases and J dropped 4; count of bases not matched to a gene: 6. There are 14 residues in the CDR3. CDR3 in amino acids: CASKRGQFNEKLFF. CDR3 sequence (DNA): TGTGCCAGCAAGAGGGGACAGTTTAATGAAAAACTGTTTTTT.

This clone was seen only once. This sequence joins TRBV14 and TRBJ1-4; D might be TRBD1 (5 bases). The length of the CDR3 is 16 residues. Germline CDR1 and CDR2: SGHDN and FVKESK. Trimming took 0 bases from V and 4 from J, leaving 12 bases between them. The CDR3 is CASSQDQGSYNEKLFF. The CDR3 DNA follows: TGTGCCAGCAGCCAAGATCAGGGCTCTTATAATGAAAAACTGTTTTTT.

A few counts support this clone. The chain links TRBV30 to TRBJ1-6; TRBD1 matches at 9 bases. The ends lost 3 bases at V and 10 bases at J; junction bases unmatched: 7. Germline CDR1 and CDR2: GTSNPN and SVGIG (reference sequence). There are 14 residues in the CDR3. CDR3 in amino acids: CAWSGGDRASPLHF. The CDR3 nucleotides read TGTGCCTGGAGCGGCGGGGACAGGGCCTCACCCCTCCACTTT.

J is TRBJ2-3 and V is TRBV7-2; TRBD2 matches 10 bases. Germline V gives CDR1 SGHTA, CDR2 FQGNSA. The CDR3 runs 15 residues. Trimming removed 2 bases from V and 5 bases from J; junction bases left unmatched: 4. CDR3 DNA: TGTGCCAGCAGCTTAACAGCGGGGGGGGGAGATACGCAGTATTTT. Residues: CASSLTAGGGDTQYF.

The V call is TRBV27, the J call TRBJ2-7, with 10 bases fitting TRBD1. After removal of 7 bases from V and 7 bases from J, the junction contained 7 bases not matched to a gene. This CDR3 comprises 13 residues. Germline V CDR1 and CDR2: MNHEY, SMNVEV (reference sequence). This chain's CDR3 is CASTLTGGAEQYF. DNA of the CDR3: TGTGCCAGCACTTTGACAGGGGGCGCGGAGCAGTACTTC.

The genes are TRBV7-8 and TRBJ2-1; 12 bases are a match to TRBD2. This CDR3 comprises 16 residues. CDR1 is SGHVS and CDR2 is FQNEAQ in the germline V gene. With V trimmed by 7 bases and J by 2 bases, 6 bases remained unmatched. CDR3 sequence reads: CASKEASGRAYNEQFF. CDR3 DNA: TGTGCCAGCAAAGAGGCTAGCGGGAGGGCCTACAATGAGCAGTTCTTC.

In the case of this clone: A read error may account for a junction end that differs from germline. The rearrangement uses TRBV7-9 and TRBJ2-3; 9 bases are shared with TRBD1. This CDR3 is 15 amino acids long. Per the germline V gene, CDR1 is SEHNR and CDR2 is FQNEAQ (reference sequence). This CDR3 is CASRLGQGITDTQYF. CDR3 nucleotide sequence: TGTGCCAGCAGGTTAGGACAGGGGATAACAGATACGCAGTATTTT.

This chain connects TRBV2 to TRBJ2-1; TRBD2 agrees at 14 bases. The V and J ends lost 4 bases and 9 bases, in that order; junction bases with no gene match: 5. The CDR3 length is 15 residues. The germline gives CDR1 SNHLY, CDR2 FYNNEI. In DNA form, the CDR3 reads TGTGCCAGCAGTGCGACTAGCGGGAGGGTGGGTGAGCAGTTCTTC. This sequence encodes CASSATSGRVGEQFF. Variable domain in full (rest from reference TRBV2 and TRBJ2-1): EPEVTQTPSHQVTQMGQEVILRCVPISNHLYFYWYRQILGQKVEFLVSFYNNEISEKSEIFDDQFSVERPDGSNFTLKIRSTKLEDSAMYFCASSATSGRVGEQFFGPGTRLTVL.